This T cell receptor beta chain was captured in a study of Ad26.COV2.S vaccination and SARS-CoV-2 variants. Overall study findings and caveats: Spike-specific responses of CD8+ and CD4+ T cells were reported to display substantial breadth after vaccination. Vaccine recipients showed a spike-specific TCR breadth that was higher than in placebo recipients.

To note about this clone: The target antigen is unknown. The germline gene is not matched at one end of the junction; a read error may be the cause.

Libraries were prepared by immunoSEQ multiplex PCR; TCRdb keeps only in-frame clonotypes and omits some of them. The sample records about 330,000 clones, almost 90% being singletons. Noted treatment: some 20 received Ad26.COV2.S at low or high dose, single or two shots; roughly 5 received placebo; per-sample allocation not given. On day 63 after the first injection, vaccine and placebo recipients gave samples. From germline, CDR1 is SGHDT and CDR2 YYEEEE. This CDR3 spans 15 amino acids. The TCR sequence derives from a person aged 18-60 years who received the Ad26.COV2.S COVID-19 vaccine or a placebo. Sequencing used peripheral blood, obtained in a trial of Ad26.COV2.S vaccine versus placebo. The rearrangement uses TRBV5-6 and TRBJ1-6; D is possibly TRBD1 (6 bases). The CDR3 DNA reads as TGTGCCAGCAGTTTGGAGGGGGGCGAAGGGTCACCCCTCCACTTT. It specifies CASSLEGGEGSPLHF.